The clone carrying this T cell receptor beta chain was recorded many times. RNA transcripts gave rise to amplified TCR beta CDR3 regions. The HTBI primer set drove a first-round RT-PCR of the TCR CDR3. MiXCR was run by TCRdb on the multiplex PCR reads, yielding one entry per CDR3 protein. The repertoire consists of approximately 380,000 distinct CDR3 sequences, with about a fifth occurring once and the leading ten covering 3.5% to 4%. Reasons for excluding patients were uncontrolled infection, other autoimmune disease, pregnancy or lactation. The CDR3 is 12 amino acids. V was clipped by 7 bases and J by 3 bases, with 9 bases between them. Germline values: CDR1 MNHEY, CDR2 SVGAGI. The data stem from a study of T cells in Graves' hyperthyroidism and ophthalmopathy.

The chain employs TRBV6-5 and TRBJ1-2; D uncertain. The sample taken for sequencing was blood. The TCR sequence derives from a woman aged 18-29 years with Graves' hyperthyroidism. In DNA, the CDR3 is TGTGCCAGCACCGTTGCAGACTATGGCTACACCTTC. Translated: CASTVADYGYTF.